This TCR beta chain was sequenced during a study of OX40 agonist ivuxolimab in advanced cancers. Looking at the study overall: The dose-escalation cohort had hepatocellular carcinoma, melanoma, renal cell or head and neck cancer. Subjects had a mean age of about 57 years, with a range of 23 to 79; around 83% were male.

Assay: immunoSEQ multiplex PCR; the TCRdb copy retains only in-frame clones and omits some. The profile shows 80,000 to 100,000 clones, around 94% of them singletons. CDR3 length: 14 residues. Germline V gene sequence: CDR1 LNHDA, CDR2 SQIVND (reference sequence). V lost 3 bases, J lost 5 bases, and 5 bases stayed unmatched. J is TRBJ2-7 and V is TRBV19, with TRBD1 identical over 9 bases. Sequenced here: CD4+ or CD8+ T cells sorted from blood, sampled in a trial of the OX40 agonist ivuxolimab. This clonotype originated in an adult with an advanced solid tumor such as melanoma, head and neck, liver or kidney cancer. CDR3 loop: CASSIGTGIHEQYF. The CDR3 nucleotides read TGTGCCAGTAGTATCGGGACAGGGATCCACGAGCAGTACTTC.